The clone carrying this T cell receptor beta chain came up a few times. Time point: patch test 1, 2 weeks after DPC sensitization. As to treatment: therapeutic diphenylcyclopropenone sensitization with weekly scalp DPC. Total RNA was isolated from unfractionated whole blood. This specimen belongs to a study of human T cells and chemical hapten exposure. V shed 3 bases, J shed 4 bases, and the junction held 6 bases outside the gene matches. Looked up from germline, CDR1 is SGHRS and CDR2 is YFSETQ. There are 15 residues in the CDR3. TCRdb reprocessed the RACE reads with MiXCR, giving one entry per CDR3 protein. Of 180,000 or so distinct CDR3 sequences listed, roughly 15% are singletons.

Sequences were derived from whole blood, sampled in connection with sensitization to the hapten diphenylcyclopropenone (DPC). This receptor was identified in a young woman with alopecia areata. Some clones in this sample may be carry-over from other donors' samples. This chain uses TRBV5-1 with TRBJ1-4; TRBD1 matches 7 bases. CDR3 sequence reads: CASSWGTDYNEKLFF. CDR3 in DNA: TGCGCCAGCAGCTGGGGGACAGATTATAATGAAAAACTGTTTTTT.